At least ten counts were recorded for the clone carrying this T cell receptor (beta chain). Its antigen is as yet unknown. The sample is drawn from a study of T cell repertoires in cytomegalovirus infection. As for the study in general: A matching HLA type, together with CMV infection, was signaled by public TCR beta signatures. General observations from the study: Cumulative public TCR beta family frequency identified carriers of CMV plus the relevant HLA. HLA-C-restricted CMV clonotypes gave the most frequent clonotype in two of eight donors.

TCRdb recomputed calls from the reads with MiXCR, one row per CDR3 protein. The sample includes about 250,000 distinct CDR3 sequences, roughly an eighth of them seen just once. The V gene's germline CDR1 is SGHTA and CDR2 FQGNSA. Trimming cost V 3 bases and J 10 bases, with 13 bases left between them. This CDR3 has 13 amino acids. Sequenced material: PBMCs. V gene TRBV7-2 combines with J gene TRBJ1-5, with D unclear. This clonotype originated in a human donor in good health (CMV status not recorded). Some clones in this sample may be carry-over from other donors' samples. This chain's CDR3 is CASSLRVLQPQHF. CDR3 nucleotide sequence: TGTGCCAGCAGCTTGCGGGTACTCCAACCCCAGCATTTT.